The sequence of this T cell receptor beta chain was determined in a study of T cell changes during pregnancy in multiple sclerosis. Sequencing was performed with immunoSEQ multiplex PCR; in TCRdb, only in-frame clones are kept and a portion is missing. The table includes approximately 37,000 clones, roughly 89% detected once. Per the germline V gene, CDR1 is LNHDA and CDR2 is SQIVND (reference sequence). Between the trimmed V and J ends, which lost 7 bases and 3 bases, there was a span of 17 bases. This CDR3 contains 15 residues. The receptor was isolated from a female donor with multiple sclerosis, enrolled in a pregnancy study. The chain links TRBV19 to TRBJ2-3, with D possibly being TRBD2 (6 bases). The specimen comprised CD4+ T cells from peripheral blood mononuclear cells, sampled in the first trimester of pregnancy. The CDR3 sequence: CASTPLGGGTDTQYF. In DNA, the CDR3 is TGTGCCAGTACCCCCCTCGGGGGAGGTACAGATACGCAGTATTTT.